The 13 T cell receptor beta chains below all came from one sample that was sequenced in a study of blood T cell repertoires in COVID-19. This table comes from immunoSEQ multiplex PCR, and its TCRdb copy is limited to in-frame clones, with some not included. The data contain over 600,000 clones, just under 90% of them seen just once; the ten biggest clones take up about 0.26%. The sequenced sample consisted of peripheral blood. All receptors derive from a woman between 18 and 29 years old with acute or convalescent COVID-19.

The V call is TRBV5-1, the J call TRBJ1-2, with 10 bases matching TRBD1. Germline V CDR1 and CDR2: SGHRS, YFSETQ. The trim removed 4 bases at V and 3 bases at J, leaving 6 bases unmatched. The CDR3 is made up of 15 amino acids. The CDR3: CASSGGTGVYYGYTF. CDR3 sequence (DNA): TGCGCCAGCAGCGGGGGGACAGGGGTGTACTATGGCTACACCTTC.

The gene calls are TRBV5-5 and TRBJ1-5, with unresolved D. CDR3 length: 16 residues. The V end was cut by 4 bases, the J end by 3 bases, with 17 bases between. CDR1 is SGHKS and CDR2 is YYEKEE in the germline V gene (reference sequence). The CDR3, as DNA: TGTGCCAGCAGCATACTCCTCCCTTTCCCCAATCAGCCCCAGCATTTT. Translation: CASSILLPFPNQPQHF.

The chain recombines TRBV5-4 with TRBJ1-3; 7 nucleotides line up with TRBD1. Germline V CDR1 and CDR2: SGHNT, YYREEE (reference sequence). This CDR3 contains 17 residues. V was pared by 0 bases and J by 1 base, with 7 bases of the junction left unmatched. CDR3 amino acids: CASSLARDSLSGNTIYF. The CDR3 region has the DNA TGTGCCAGCAGCTTGGCCCGGGACAGCCTGTCTGGAAACACCATATATTTT.

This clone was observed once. CDR3 coding DNA: TGCGCCAGCGAGAACCTGAGCGCCGATGAGCAGTTCTTC. Translated, it gives CASENLSADEQFF. The V and J genes are TRBV5-1 and TRBJ2-1; D is uncertain. Germline V gene sequence: CDR1 SGHRS, CDR2 YFSETQ. V dropped 7 bases and J dropped 8 bases, with 16 bases sitting between them. The CDR3 length is 13 residues.

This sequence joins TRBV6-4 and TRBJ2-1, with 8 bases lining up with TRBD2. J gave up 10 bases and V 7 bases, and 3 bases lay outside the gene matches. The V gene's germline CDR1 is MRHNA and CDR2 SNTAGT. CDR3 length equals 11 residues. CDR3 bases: TGTGCCAGCACCCGGGGGGGGGAGCAGTTCTTC. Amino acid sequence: CASTRGGEQFF.

CDR3 nucleotide sequence: TGTGCCAGCAGCGCACCAGGGCGGTTAAGGATTGGCTACACCTTC. Residues: CASSAPGRLRIGYTF. The gene calls are TRBV6-7 and TRBJ1-2, with D perhaps matching TRBD1 (5 bases). TRBV6-7 is marked as an open reading frame, function uncertain. The V and J ends lost 6 bases and 7 bases respectively, with 21 bases between them. The length of the CDR3 is 15 residues.

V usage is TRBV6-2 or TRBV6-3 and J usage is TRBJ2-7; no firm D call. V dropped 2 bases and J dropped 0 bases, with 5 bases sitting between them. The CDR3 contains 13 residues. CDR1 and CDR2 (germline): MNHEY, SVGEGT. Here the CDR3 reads CASSYLSSYEQYF. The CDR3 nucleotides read TGTGCCAGCAGTTACCTGAGCTCCTACGAGCAGTACTTC.

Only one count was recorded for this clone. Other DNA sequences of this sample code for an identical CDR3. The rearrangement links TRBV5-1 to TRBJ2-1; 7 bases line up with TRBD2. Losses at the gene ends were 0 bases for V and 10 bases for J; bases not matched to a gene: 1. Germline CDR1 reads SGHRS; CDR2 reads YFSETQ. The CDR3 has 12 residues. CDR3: CASSLGRGEQFF. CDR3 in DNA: TGCGCCAGCAGCTTGGGGCGGGGGGAGCAGTTCTTC.

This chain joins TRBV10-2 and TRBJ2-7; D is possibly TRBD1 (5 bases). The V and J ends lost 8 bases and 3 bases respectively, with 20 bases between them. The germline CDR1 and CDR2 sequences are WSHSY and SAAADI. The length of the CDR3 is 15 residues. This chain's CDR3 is CASGRARADGYEQYF. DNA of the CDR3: TGCGCCAGCGGACGAGCCAGGGCCGACGGCTACGAGCAGTACTTC.

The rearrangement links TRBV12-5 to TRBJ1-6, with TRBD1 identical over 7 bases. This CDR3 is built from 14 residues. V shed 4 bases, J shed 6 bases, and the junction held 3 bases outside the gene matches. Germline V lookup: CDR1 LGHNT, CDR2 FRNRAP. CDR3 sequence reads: CASGSGQINSPLHF. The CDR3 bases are TGTGCTAGTGGTTCGGGACAGATTAATTCACCCCTCCACTTT. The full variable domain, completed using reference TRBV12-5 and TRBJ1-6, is DARVTQTPRHKVTEMGQEVTMRCQPILGHNTVFWYRQTMMQGLELLAYFRNRAPLDDSGMPKDRFSAEMPDATLATLKIQPSEPRDSAVYFCASGSGQINSPLHFGNGTRLTVT.

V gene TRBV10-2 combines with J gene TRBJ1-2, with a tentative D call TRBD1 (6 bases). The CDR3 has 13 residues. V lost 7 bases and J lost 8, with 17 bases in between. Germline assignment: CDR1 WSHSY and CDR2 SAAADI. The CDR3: CASTNLQGRGYTF. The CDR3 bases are TGCGCCAGCACAAATTTACAGGGTCGGGGCTACACCTTC.

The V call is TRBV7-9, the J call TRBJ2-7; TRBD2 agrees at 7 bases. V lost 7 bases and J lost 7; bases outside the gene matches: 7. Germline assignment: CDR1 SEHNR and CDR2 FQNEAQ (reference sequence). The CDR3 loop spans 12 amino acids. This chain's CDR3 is CASTPGGGEQYF. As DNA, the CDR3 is TGTGCCAGCACCCCGGGGGGTGGAGAGCAGTACTTC.

CDR3 in amino acids: CASSLQTGTGRAQNEKLFF. CDR3 coding DNA: TGCGCCAGCAGCCTCCAAACCGGGACAGGGCGAGCCCAAAATGAAAAACTGTTTTTT. The V gene is TRBV5-1, the J gene TRBJ1-4; TRBD1 matches 9 bases. The CDR3 length is 19 residues. J lost 5 bases, V lost 4 bases, and 18 bases had no gene match. CDR1 and CDR2 from the germline V gene are SGHRS and YFSETQ.